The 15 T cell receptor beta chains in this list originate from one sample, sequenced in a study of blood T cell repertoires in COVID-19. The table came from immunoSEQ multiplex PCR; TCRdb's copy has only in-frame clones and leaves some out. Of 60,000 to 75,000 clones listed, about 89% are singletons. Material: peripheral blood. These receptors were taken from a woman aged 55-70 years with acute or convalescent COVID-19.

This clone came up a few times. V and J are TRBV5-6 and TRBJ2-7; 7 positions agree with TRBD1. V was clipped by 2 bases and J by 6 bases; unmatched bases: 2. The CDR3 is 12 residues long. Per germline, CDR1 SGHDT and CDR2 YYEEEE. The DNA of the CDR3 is TGTGCCAGCAGCTTCCGGGACAGCGAGCAGTACTTC. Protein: CASSFRDSEQYF. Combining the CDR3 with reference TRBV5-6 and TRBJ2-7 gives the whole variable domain DAGVTQSPTHLIKTRGQQVTLRCSPKSGHDTVSWYQQALGQGPQFIFQYYEEEERQRGNFPDRFSGHQFPNYSSELNVNALLLGDSALYLCASSFRDSEQYFGPGTRLTVT.

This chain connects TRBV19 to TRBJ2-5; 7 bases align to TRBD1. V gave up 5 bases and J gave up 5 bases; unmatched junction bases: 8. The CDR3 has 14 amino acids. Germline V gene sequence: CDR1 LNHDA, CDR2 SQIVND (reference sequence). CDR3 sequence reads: CASSPIDREETQYF. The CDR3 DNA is TGTGCCAGTAGTCCTATAGACAGGGAGGAGACCCAGTACTTC.

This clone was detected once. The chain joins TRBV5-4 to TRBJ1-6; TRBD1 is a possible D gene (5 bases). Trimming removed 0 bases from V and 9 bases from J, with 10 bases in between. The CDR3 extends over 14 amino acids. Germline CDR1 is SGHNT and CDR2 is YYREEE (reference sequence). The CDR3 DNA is TGTGCCAGCAGCTTGGCGGGGGATGGTTCACCCCTCCACTTT. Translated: CASSLAGDGSPLHF.

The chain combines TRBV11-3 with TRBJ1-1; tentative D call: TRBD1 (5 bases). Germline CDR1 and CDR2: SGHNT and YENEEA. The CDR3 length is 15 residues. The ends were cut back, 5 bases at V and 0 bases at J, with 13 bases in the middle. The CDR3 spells CASSVGGALNTEAFF. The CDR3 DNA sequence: TGTGCCAGCAGCGTTGGAGGGGCATTGAACACTGAAGCTTTCTTT.

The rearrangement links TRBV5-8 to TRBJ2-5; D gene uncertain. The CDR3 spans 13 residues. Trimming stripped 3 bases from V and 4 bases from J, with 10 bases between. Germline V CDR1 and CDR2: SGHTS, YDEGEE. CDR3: CASSWAVRETQYF. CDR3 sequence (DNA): TGTGCCAGCAGCTGGGCAGTAAGAGAGACCCAGTACTTC.

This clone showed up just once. The CDR3 nucleotides are TGTGCCAGCAGACGAGACAGGGTTGGTAGGAACACTGAAGCTTTCTTT. The encoded protein is CASRRDRVGRNTEAFF. The chain combines TRBV28 with TRBJ1-1; 7 bases line up with TRBD1. The CDR3 spans 16 residues. Germline V CDR1 and CDR2: MDHEN, SYDVKM. V shed 6 bases and J 1 base; nucleotides not matched to a gene: 11. The variable domain in full, completed from reference TRBV28 and TRBJ1-1, reads DVKVTQSSRYLVKRTGEKVFLECVQDMDHENMFWYRQDPGLGLRLIYFSYDVKMKEKGDIPEGYSVSREKKERFSLILESASTNQTSMYLCASRRDRVGRNTEAFFGQGTRLTVV.

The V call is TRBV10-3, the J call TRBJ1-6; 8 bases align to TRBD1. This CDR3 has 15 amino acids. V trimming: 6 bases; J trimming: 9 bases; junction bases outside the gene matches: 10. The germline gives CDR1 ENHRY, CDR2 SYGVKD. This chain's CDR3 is CAIRETDREGSPLHF. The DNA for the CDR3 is TGTGCCATCAGAGAGACGGACAGGGAGGGTTCACCCCTCCACTTT.

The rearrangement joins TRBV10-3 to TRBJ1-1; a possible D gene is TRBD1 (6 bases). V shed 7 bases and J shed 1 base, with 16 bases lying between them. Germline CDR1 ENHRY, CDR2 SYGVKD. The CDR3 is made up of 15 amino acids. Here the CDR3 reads CAIKGGGHTNTEAFF. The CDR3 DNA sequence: TGTGCCATCAAGGGTGGGGGACACACGAACACTGAAGCTTTCTTT.

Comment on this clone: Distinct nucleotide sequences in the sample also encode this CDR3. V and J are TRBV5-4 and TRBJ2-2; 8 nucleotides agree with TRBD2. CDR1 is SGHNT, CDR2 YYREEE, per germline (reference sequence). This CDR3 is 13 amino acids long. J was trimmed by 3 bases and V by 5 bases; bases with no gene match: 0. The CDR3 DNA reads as TGTGCCAGCAGTAGCGGGGACACCGGGGAGCTGTTTTTT. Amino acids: CASSSGDTGELFF.

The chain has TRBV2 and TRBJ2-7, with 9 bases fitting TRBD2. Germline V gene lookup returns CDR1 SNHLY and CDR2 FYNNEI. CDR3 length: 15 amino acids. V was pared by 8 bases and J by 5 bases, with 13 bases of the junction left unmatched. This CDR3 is CASHYVGGGANEQYF. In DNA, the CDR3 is TGTGCCAGCCATTATGTGGGCGGGGGGGCCAACGAGCAGTACTTC.

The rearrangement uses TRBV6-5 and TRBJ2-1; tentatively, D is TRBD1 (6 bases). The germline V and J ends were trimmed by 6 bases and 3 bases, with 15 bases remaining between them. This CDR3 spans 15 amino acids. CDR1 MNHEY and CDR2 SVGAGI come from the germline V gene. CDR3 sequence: CASRTPGHGYNEQFF. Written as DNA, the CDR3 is TGTGCCAGCAGAACTCCGGGACACGGCTACAATGAGCAGTTCTTC.

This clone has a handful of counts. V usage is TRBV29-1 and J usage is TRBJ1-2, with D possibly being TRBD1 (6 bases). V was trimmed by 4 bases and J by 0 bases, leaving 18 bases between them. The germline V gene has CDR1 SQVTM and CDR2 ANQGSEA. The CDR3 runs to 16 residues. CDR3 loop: CSVGARTVSTNYGYTF. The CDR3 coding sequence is TGCAGCGTTGGGGCCAGGACAGTGTCAACTAACTATGGCTACACCTTC.

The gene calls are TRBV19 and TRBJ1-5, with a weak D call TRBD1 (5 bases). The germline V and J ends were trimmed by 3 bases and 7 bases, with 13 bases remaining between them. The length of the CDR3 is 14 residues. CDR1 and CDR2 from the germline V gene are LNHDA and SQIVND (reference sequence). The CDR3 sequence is CASSMAGGGQPQHF. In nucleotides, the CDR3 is TGTGCCAGTAGTATGGCCGGGGGGGGGCAGCCCCAGCATTTT.

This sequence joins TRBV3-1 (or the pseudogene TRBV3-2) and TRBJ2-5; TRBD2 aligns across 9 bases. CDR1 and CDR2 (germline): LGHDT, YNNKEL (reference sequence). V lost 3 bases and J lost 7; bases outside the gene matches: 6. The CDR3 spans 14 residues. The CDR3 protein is CASSQIAGAGTQYF. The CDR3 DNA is TGTGCCAGCAGCCAGATAGCGGGGGCGGGGACCCAGTACTTC.

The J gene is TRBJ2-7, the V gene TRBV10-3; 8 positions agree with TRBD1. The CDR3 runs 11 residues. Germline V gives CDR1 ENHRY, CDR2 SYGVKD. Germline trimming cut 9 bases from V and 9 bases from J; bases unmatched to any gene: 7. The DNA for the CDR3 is TGTGCCATGTTGACAGGGGTTGGGCAGTACTTC. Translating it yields CAMLTGVGQYF.